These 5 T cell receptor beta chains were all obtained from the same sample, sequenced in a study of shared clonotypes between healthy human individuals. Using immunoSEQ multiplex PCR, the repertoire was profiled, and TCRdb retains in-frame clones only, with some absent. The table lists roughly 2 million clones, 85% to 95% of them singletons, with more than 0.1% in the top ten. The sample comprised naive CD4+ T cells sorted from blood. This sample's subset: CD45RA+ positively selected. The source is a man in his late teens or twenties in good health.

CDR3 region: CASSFGTGVIYEQYF. The CDR3 DNA reads TGTGCCAGCAGCTTCGGGACAGGGGTGATCTACGAGCAGTACTTC. This chain links TRBV5-6 with TRBJ2-7; TRBD1 matches at 10 bases. The CDR3 runs 15 residues. CDR1 and CDR2 from the germline V gene are SGHDT and YYEEEE. V lost 2 bases, J lost 3 bases, and 5 bases stayed unmatched.

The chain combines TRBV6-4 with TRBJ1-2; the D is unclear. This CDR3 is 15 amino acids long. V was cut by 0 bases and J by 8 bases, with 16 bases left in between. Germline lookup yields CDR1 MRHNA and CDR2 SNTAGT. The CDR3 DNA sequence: TGTGCCAGCAGTGACTCCCCAGCCTCCATCAGGGGCTACACCTTC. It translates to CASSDSPASIRGYTF.

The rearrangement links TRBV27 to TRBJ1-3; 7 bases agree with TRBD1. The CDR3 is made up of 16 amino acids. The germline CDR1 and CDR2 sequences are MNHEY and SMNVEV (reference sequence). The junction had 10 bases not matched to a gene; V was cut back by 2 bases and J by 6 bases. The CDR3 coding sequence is TGTGCCAGCAGTTTAGCCGCTGGGCAGGGGGTAAACACCATATATTTT. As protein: CASSLAAGQGVNTIYF.

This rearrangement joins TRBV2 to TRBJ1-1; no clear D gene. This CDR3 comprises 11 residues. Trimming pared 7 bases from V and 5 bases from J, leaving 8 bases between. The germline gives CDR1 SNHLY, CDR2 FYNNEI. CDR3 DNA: TGTGCCAGCACCCGATGGACTGAAGCTTTCTTT. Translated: CASTRWTEAFF.

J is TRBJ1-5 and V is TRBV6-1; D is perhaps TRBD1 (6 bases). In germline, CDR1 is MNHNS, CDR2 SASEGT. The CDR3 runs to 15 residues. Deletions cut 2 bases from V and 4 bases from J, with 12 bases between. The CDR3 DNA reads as TGTGCCAGCAGTGAATACGGACAGCTTAATCAGCCCCAGCATTTT. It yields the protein CASSEYGQLNQPQHF.